This TCR beta chain is from a study of T cell responses to AZD1222 COVID-19 vaccine. At the level of the study: Pooling covered second doses at about 4 or about 12 weeks. General study points: Targeting of unmutated variant regions was reportedly seen in nearly half of spike-specific TCRs. Among AZD1222 vaccinees, only six or seven were seropositive at baseline. Clonal diversity was possibly underestimated, and white British individuals and females predominated among donors.

Here immunoSEQ multiplex PCR was the method, and the copy in TCRdb shows in-frame clones only, minus some. The sample lists some 64,000 clones; about 74% were seen once. As for this clone: No antigen is known for it.

This CDR3 region has 13 residues. In germline, CDR1 is SEHNR, CDR2 FQNEAQ (reference sequence). V shed 5 bases and J shed 3 bases, with 10 bases lying between them. This clonotype was obtained from an adult in good health. The rearrangement uses TRBV7-9 and TRBJ1-2; maybe TRBD1 (5 bases). The sequencing here drew on peripheral blood, taken on day 0 of AZD1222 vaccination. As DNA, the CDR3 is TGTGCCAGCAGCCCGACGACAGACTATGGCTACACCTTC. Translating it yields CASSPTTDYGYTF.